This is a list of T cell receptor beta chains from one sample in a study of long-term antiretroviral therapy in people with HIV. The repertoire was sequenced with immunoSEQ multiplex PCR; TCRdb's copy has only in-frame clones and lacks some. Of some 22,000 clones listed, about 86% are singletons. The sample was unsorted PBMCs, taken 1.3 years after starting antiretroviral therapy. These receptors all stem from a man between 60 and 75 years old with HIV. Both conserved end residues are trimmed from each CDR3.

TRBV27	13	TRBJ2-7	ASSLAGGTSYEQY
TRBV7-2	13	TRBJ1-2	ASSGVGQGNYGYT
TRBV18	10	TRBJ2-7	ASSPTRDEQY
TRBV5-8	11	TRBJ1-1	ASSLVAETEAF
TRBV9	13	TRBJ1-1	ASSPRQGKNTEAF
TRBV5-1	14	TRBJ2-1	ASSLGLALPPNEQF
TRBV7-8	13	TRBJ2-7	ASSLGPSGVYEQY
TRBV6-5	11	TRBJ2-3	ASSSVGGDTQY
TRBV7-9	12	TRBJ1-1	ASSFQGWNTEAF
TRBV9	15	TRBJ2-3	ASSVPTSGGSTDTQY
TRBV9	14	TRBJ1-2	ASSVDPGQGAEGYT
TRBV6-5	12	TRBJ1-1	ASSPLRGTTEAF
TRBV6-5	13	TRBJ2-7	ASTPTSGGTYEQY
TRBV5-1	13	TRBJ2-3	ASSIQSGGTDTQY
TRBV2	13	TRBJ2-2	ASSVLGGPPGELF
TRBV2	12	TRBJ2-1	ASRPGQGINEQF
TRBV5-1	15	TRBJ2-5	ASSLAPLAGLTETQY
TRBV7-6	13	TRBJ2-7	ASSLRLAANYEQY
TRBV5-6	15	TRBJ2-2	ASSFGARVSRGGELF
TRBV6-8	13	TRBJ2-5	ASPYQGAYKETQY
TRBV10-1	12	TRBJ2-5	ASSLGLGGETQY
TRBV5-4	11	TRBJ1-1	ASSFSANTEAF
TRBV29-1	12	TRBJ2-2	SVGWGARAGELF
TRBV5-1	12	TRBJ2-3	ASSRDGYTDTQY
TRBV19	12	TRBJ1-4	ASSMGGPPEKLF
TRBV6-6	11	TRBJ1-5	ASTQRRNQPQH
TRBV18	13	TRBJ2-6	ASSPSYSGANVLT
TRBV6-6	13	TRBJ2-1	ASSRPTRADNEQF
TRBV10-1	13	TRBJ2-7	ASSESAGSHYEQY
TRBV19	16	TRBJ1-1	ASSRGTDSMGWGTEAF
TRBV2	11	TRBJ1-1	ASSRTGGTEAF
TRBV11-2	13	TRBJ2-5	ASSLEWQVRETQY